The T cell receptor (beta chain) described here comes from a study of cytomegalovirus exposure and HLA in healthy donors. Primers for the PCR totalled 60 Vbeta and 13 Jbeta. The method was immunoSEQ multiplex PCR; TCRdb's version includes in-frame clones alone and lacks a portion of them. The table includes around 160,000 clones, around 84% detected once. This receptor was obtained from a man aged 40-55 years in good health and CMV-seropositive. What was sequenced was PBMCs.

The CDR3 spells CAHRNPGGYEQYF. CDR3 nucleotide sequence: TGTGCCCATAGAAATCCGGGGGGCTACGAGCAGTACTTC. This chain links TRBV10-3 with TRBJ2-7; 7 bases agree with TRBD2. Germline V gives CDR1 ENHRY, CDR2 SYGVKD. The CDR3 totals 13 residues. V shed 11 bases, J shed 3 bases, and the junction held 10 bases outside the gene matches.